This T cell receptor (beta chain) was sequenced during a study of CD8 T cells in ankylosing spondylitis listed by TCRdb under 2017. As for the study more broadly: The study set out to find disease-linked TCR variants by profiling T cell receptor beta repertoires in ankylosing spondylitis patients and healthy donors. Peripheral blood was sampled, and synovial fluid was additionally collected from ankylosing spondylitis patients. The full study cohort was made up of about 24 ankylosing spondylitis patients and some 100 healthy donors. What the work shows at the level of the full study, not this receptor alone: The disease-linked clones were reported to be significantly enriched in matched synovial fluid samples from ankylosing spondylitis patients. Blood from ankylosing spondylitis patients appeared to be characterized by a TCR beta motif composed of under 10 highly homologous amino acid variants. Some TCR beta motif variants had previously been reported in synovial fluid and blood of reactive arthritis patients, which suggested common disease-initiation mechanisms. The disease-linked clones had a CD8+ phenotype and were found at relatively low frequencies in peripheral blood.

For CDR1 and CDR2, the germline V gene lists SQVTM and ANQGSEA. Taken from cysteine to phenylalanine, the CDR3 has 15 residues. The CDR3 DNA has 45 bases and is translated from base 1. For this chain, trimming is 3 bases at the V end and 9 bases at the J end, and the number of junction bases without a gene match is 11. This clonotype was detected only a few times. Its target antigen remains unknown. No base quality values were provided; no much bigger clone lies one nucleotide off. Sequencer: Illumina HiSeq 2500. Quantitative 5'-RACE with molecular barcodes was used to prepare TCR beta libraries. As for how the authors treated the data: A new computational method based on a probabilistic model of VDJ rearrangement was used to identify disease-linked TCR variants. The public reads were run again by TCRdb, first through fastp at Q25 and then through MiXCR, and only productive beta chains were kept. Entries are consolidated by CDR3 protein sequence, retaining the most common genes and DNA. The V and J calls reflect TCRdb's pipeline rather than the authors' work. The sample table shows 340,000 or so distinct CDR3 sequences, and approximately 14% are seen once. Together, the top ten hold about 1.1% of the sample.

The rearrangement combines TRBV29-1 with TRBJ2-1; 10 central bases correspond to TRBD2. The sequence derives from a male donor with ankylosing spondylitis or in good health (not recorded which). The sequenced material came from blood, either unsorted or a sorted T cell fraction (not recorded which). The CDR3 corresponds to CSVDRDGRLAGEQFF. The sequenced DNA: TGCAGCGTTGACCGGGACGGCCGACTAGCGGGTGAGCAGTTCTTC.